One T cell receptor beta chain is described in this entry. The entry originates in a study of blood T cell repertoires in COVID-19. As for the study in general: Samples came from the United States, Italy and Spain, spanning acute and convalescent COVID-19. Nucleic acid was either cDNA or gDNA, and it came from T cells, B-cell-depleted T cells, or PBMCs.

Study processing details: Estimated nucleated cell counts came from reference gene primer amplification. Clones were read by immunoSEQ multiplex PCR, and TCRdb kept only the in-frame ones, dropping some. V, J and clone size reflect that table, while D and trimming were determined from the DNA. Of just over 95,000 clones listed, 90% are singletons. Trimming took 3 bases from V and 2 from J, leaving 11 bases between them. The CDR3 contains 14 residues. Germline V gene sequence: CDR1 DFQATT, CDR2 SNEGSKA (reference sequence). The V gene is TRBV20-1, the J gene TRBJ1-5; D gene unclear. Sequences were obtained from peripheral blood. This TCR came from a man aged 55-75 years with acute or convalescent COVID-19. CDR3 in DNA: TGCAGTGCTAGTTTGACCGGGGGCAATCAGCCCCAGCATTTT. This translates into CSASLTGGNQPQHF.